Included here is one T cell receptor beta chain sequence, with context. No antigen is known for it. The record originates from a study of CD8 T cells in Susac syndrome. Study-level background: When their blood was taken, the Susac syndrome patients had either not yet had any therapy, were taking corticosteroids, or were taking intravenous immunoglobulin alone. Broader study findings: Susac syndrome CD4+ T cell repertoires showed no clonal expansion.

An amount of RNA that ranged from roughly 0.5 to 1 ug was reverse transcribed with random hexamers. Amplification of the TCR beta CDR3 was carried out by immunoSEQ multiplex PCR, which spanned a total of 54 Vbeta and 13 Jbeta segments. One entry per CDR3 protein results from TCRdb running MiXCR on the immunoSEQ multiplex PCR reads. The sample has roughly 250,000 distinct CDR3 sequences, 90% to 96% seen once. TCR beta sequences were obtained from blood CD8+ and CD4+ T cells. CDR1 and CDR2 from the germline V gene are SQVTM and ANQGSEA. V lost 4 bases to trimming and J lost 2 bases, with 6 bases between them. This CDR3 has 11 residues.

The sample consisted of CD4+ T cells from PBMCs. The clonotype originates from a human donor with Susac syndrome. The V gene is TRBV29-1, the J gene TRBJ2-7, with D tentatively TRBD1 (6 bases). The DNA of the CDR3 is TGCAGCGTTGGGACAGCCTACGAGCAGTACTTC. Amino acids: CSVGTAYEQYF.